This T cell receptor beta chain was captured in a study of cytomegalovirus exposure and HLA in healthy donors. General study points: Reports described diagnosis of cytomegalovirus status by the classifier as highly specific and sensitive.

PCR amplification relied on 60 Vbeta primers (plus 13 Jbeta primers). Using immunoSEQ multiplex PCR, the repertoire was profiled, and TCRdb retains in-frame clones only, with some absent. There are 99,000 or so clones in the sample; over 70% occur only once, and around 2.1% lies in the top ten. This CDR3 spans 14 amino acids. V lost 1 base, J lost 5 bases, and 8 bases lay in between. Germline V gene data show CDR1 as MDHEN and CDR2 as SYDVKM. In the case of this clone: The antigen is unknown.

The receptor was derived from a man between 25 and 39 years old in good health and CMV-seronegative. The genes are TRBV28 and TRBJ1-4; the D gene is possibly TRBD1 (5 bases). Sequenced material: PBMCs. The DNA of the CDR3 is TGTGCCAGCAGTTTATCAGACAGCAATGAAAAACTGTTTTTT. Protein: CASSLSDSNEKLFF.